This T cell receptor beta chain was found in a study of OX40 agonist ivuxolimab in advanced cancers. Study information: Ivuxolimab doses were 0.01, 0.1, 0.3, 1.5, 3 or 10 mg/kg every 2 weeks.

The study, taken as a whole, reports: Clones of CD4+ and CD8+ blood T cells grew by week 6 at doses of 0.1 to 3.0 mg/kg. CD8+ T cells were the subset that, on average, had more expanded clones than CD4+.

The assay was immunoSEQ multiplex PCR, and TCRdb's table has in-frame clones only and misses some. The sample lists approximately 70,000 clones, about 77% occurring once. Samples of blood were obtained at baseline, on cycle 4 day 1, and on cycle 7 day 1. Comment on this clone: Its antigen is currently unknown.

Germline CDR1 and CDR2: SGHNT and YENEEA. There are 16 residues in the CDR3. The germline V and J ends were trimmed by 0 bases and 1 base, with 11 bases remaining between them. V usage is TRBV11-3 and J usage is TRBJ2-3; D may be TRBD1 (5 bases). Sequencing used CD4+ or CD8+ T cells sorted from blood, obtained in a trial of the OX40 agonist ivuxolimab. This receptor was identified in an adult with an advanced solid tumor such as melanoma, head and neck, liver or kidney cancer. CDR3 in DNA: TGTGCCAGCAGCTTAGATAGGGGTTTGCGCACAGATACGCAGTATTTT. Its translation: CASSLDRGLRTDTQYF.